This T cell receptor beta chain was sequenced in a study of monozygotic twins with inflammatory bowel disease. TCRdb reprocessed the 5' RACE reads, with one entry per CDR3 protein and no DNA. The table lists more than 300,000 distinct CDR3 sequences, with less than 6.5% in the top ten. The germline gives CDR1 DFQATT, CDR2 SNEGSKA (reference sequence). This CDR3 has 14 residues. The chain combines TRBV20-1 with TRBJ2-3; TCRdb outputs TRBD1, but without DNA this stays unchecked. The sequencing input was blood. The TCR comes from a human donor with ulcerative colitis or Crohn's disease, or a healthy co-twin of an affected twin (not recorded which). CDR3 in amino acids: CSAIRQGSSDTQYF.